This T cell receptor (beta chain) originates from a study of control samples from healthy donors and cancer patients. The method was immunoSEQ multiplex PCR; TCRdb's version includes in-frame clones alone and lacks a portion of them. The sample records about 130,000 clones, about 91% being singletons. The CDR3 loop spans 16 amino acids. Sequenced sample: blood. This rearrangement joins TRBV21-1 to TRBJ2-1. TRBV21-1 is a documented pseudogene. The receptor comes from a man between 18 and 29 years old in good health. For the CDR3, the DNA is TGTGCCAGCAGCGATGAGCAGGGGACTGGGTACAATGAGCAGTTCTTC. This encodes CASSDEQGTGYNEQFF.